This TCR beta chain comes out of a study of blood T cell repertoires in COVID-19 (dated by TCRdb to 2019 to 2021). Notes on the research overall: Samples from collaborators originated in the United States, Italy and Spain and spanned both the acute and convalescent phases of COVID-19. The prospective study material was composed of cDNA or gDNA derived from T cells, B-cell-depleted T cells, or PBMCs. Deeply sampled blood TCRbeta repertoires from subjects exposed to, actively infected with, or recovered from COVID-19 were included in the dataset. The repertoires were released in a freely available public database intended as a resource for research on the immune response to SARS-CoV-2. The samples were drawn from the first 160 participants of the ongoing ImmuneRACE study and from under 1,500 subjects provided by 6 global collaborators. Sample metadata almost always included a de-identified subject ID, COVID-19 status, age in years and sex. HLA class I and class II types, where available, came from metadata supplied by the sample provider rather than from assay-based typing.

This clone was seen once. The specificity of this receptor is unknown. Nothing much larger sits one base from this clone, and base qualities are not available. General conclusions and limits of the study: How much clinical and demographic metadata was included differed by source and by participant, and the metadata was provided uncurated.

TCRbeta CDR3 regions were amplified from genomic DNA using the immunoSEQ Assay, a bias-controlled multiplex PCR. Under the source paper's analysis protocol: The number of nucleated cells in each sample was estimated by amplification of reference gene primers within the assay. To quantify the absolute abundance of each unique TCRbeta CDR3 rearrangement, sequence reads were collapsed and filtered. For each sample, productive Simpson clonality was calculated as the square root of Simpson's diversity index across productive rearrangements. TCRdb mirrors the immuneACCESS table, restricted to in-frame sequences. Some clones are absent from its copies; in checked studies, under half trace to an unresolved V gene, and the reason for the others is unknown. V, J and clone size are taken as reported in that table, and D and trimming were inferred from the DNA itself. This sample gives 450,000 to 500,000 clones in total; approximately 83% of them show up just once. About 3% of the sample lies in the top ten.

Trimming takes 1 base from V and 6 bases from J, and the germline ends sit 12 bases apart. Measured from the cysteine to the phenylalanine, the CDR3 is 13 residues long. Only CDR3 DNA is held: 39 bases, read in frame from base 1. CDR1 and CDR2, looked up from the germline V gene (reference sequence), are GTSNPN and SVGIG. Whole blood was collected in K2EDTA tubes by collaborating institutions according to the institutions' own protocols. For TCRbeta analysis, collaborators shipped samples in one of three forms: frozen whole blood, isolated PBMCs, or DNA extracted from either of those sample types. The receptor was derived from a human donor in a cohort sampled during active COVID-19. Material for sequencing was peripheral blood. The chain was built from TRBV30 and TRBJ1-2; there is no confident call for the D gene. The DNA sequence reads TGTGCCTGGAGTGCCCTTATTATCGATGGCTACACCTTC. Its protein is CAWSALIIDGYTF.